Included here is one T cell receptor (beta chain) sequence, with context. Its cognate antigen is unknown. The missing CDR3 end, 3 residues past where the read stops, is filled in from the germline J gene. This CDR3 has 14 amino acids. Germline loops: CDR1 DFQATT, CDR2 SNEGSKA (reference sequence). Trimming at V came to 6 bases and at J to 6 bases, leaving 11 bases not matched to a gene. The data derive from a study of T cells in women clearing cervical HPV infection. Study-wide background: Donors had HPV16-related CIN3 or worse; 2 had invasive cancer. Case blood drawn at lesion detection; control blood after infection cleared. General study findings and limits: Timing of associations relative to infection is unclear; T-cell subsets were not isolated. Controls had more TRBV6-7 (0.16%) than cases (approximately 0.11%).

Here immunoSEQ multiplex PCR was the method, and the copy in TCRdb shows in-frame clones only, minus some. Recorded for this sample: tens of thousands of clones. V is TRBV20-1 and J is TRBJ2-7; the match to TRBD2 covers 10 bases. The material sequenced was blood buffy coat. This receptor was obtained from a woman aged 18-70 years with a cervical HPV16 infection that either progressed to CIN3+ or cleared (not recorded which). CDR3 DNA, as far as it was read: TGCAGTGCCTCCCAGCTAGCGGGAGCCGCCGAG. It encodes CSASQLAGAAE. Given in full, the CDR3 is CSASQLAGAAEQYF.